This T cell receptor (beta chain) was identified in a study of T cell repertoires in cytomegalovirus infection. In TCRdb, the reads were re-called with MiXCR into one record per CDR3 protein. The sample includes a few hundred thousand distinct CDR3 sequences, roughly 42% seen only once; the top ten take 48%. Study results and caveats: Using cumulative public TCR beta family frequency, the authors identified those who carried CMV together with the relevant HLA.

This CDR3 contains 15 residues. The germline V and J ends were trimmed by 0 bases and 11 bases, with 17 bases remaining between them. CDR1 is SGHVS and CDR2 is FQNEAQ in the germline V gene. Concerning this clonotype itself: The antigen is unknown. A much larger clone differs by one base, so this may be a read error.

The sample consisted of cultured PBMCs, taken from culture after CMV antigen stimulation. J is TRBJ1-5 and V is TRBV7-8; D might be TRBD1 (5 bases). This receptor was identified in a human donor in good health (CMV status not recorded). Some clones in this sample may be carry-over from other donors' samples. The CDR3 region has the DNA TGTGCCAGCAGCTTAGCGGGGGTAGCGATGTGGACCCAGCATTTT. It codes for CASSLAGVAMWTQHF.